Following are 17 T cell receptor beta chains from one sample sequenced in a study of OX40 agonist ivuxolimab in advanced cancers. Method: immunoSEQ multiplex PCR; TCRdb's copy keeps in-frame clones and lacks some. Of 35,000 to 40,000 clones listed, 80% to 90% were seen once; the top ten hold around 46%. The sequences come from CD4+ or CD8+ T cells sorted from blood, collected in a trial of the OX40 agonist ivuxolimab. The source of these receptors is an adult with an advanced solid tumor such as melanoma, head and neck, liver or kidney cancer.

The chain uses TRBV7-9 and TRBJ2-4; 15 positions match TRBD2. CDR1 SEHNR and CDR2 FQNEAQ come from the germline V gene (reference sequence). V trimming: 5 bases; J trimming: 8 bases; junction bases outside the gene matches: 10. The CDR3 consists of 17 residues. Written as DNA, the CDR3 is TGTGCCAGCAGCCCTACCGGACTAGCGGGGGGGTCGGACATTCAGTACTTC. The encoded protein is CASSPTGLAGGSDIQYF.

The chain links TRBV11-2 to TRBJ2-3, with D possibly being TRBD1 (6 bases). This CDR3 has 14 amino acids. Germline V gene sequence: CDR1 SGHAT, CDR2 FQNNGV. V was trimmed by 5 bases and J by 3 bases, leaving 12 bases between them. The CDR3 sequence: CASSDYRETDTQYF. The CDR3 bases are TGTGCCAGCAGCGACTACAGGGAGACAGATACGCAGTATTTT.

The chain combines TRBV7-6 with TRBJ2-6, with 10 bases matching TRBD1. Germline V gene lookup returns CDR1 SGHVS and CDR2 FNYEAQ. This CDR3 has 17 residues. The ends lost 5 bases at V and 0 bases at J; junction bases unmatched: 4. In nucleotides, the CDR3 is TGTGCCAGCAGCCCATGGACAGGGGGCTCTGGGGCCAACGTCCTGACTTTC. Translating it yields CASSPWTGGSGANVLTF.

This clone turned up a few times. This sequence joins TRBV4-3 and TRBJ1-6; possible D gene TRBD1, 6 bases. The CDR3 runs 16 residues. Germline loops: CDR1 LGHNA, CDR2 YSLEER. With 0 bases removed from V and 7 bases from J, the gap between germline ends came to 13 bases. CDR3 sequence reads: CASSQDLARGNSPLHF. The CDR3 DNA is TGCGCCAGCAGCCAAGATCTCGCCAGGGGCAATTCACCCCTCCACTTT.

The chain employs TRBV10-3 and TRBJ2-3; D may be TRBD1 or TRBD2 (6 bases each). V was trimmed by 2 bases and J by 4 bases, leaving 7 bases between them. Germline V gene lookup returns CDR1 ENHRY and CDR2 SYGVKD. CDR3 length: 13 residues. The CDR3 bases are TGTGCCATCAGTGAGAGGGGGGCAGATACGCAGTATTTT. Amino acid sequence: CAISERGADTQYF.

This clone appeared a single time. The chain employs TRBV7-3 and TRBJ2-3; D is ambiguous. Germline CDR1 SGHTA, CDR2 FQGTGA. This CDR3 has 15 amino acids. Trimming cost V 3 bases and J 2 bases, with 12 bases left between them. CDR3 bases: TGTGCCAGCAGCTTCGGCGGCCTCCCCACAGATACGCAGTATTTT. Translating gives CASSFGGLPTDTQYF. The whole variable domain, remainder taken from reference TRBV7-3 and TRBJ2-3, is GAGVSQTPSNKVTEKGKYVELRCDPISGHTALYWYRQSLGQGPEFLIYFQGTGAADDSGLPNDRFFAVRPEGSVSTLKIQRTERGDSAVYLCASSFGGLPTDTQYFGPGTRLTVL.

V and J are TRBV14 and TRBJ2-7, with D hard to call. Per the germline V gene, CDR1 is SGHDN and CDR2 is FVKESK. The V and J ends lost 5 bases and 4 bases respectively, with 6 bases between them. CDR3 length: 11 residues. CDR3 protein: CASSRAYEQYF. The CDR3 DNA reads TGTGCCAGCAGCAGGGCATACGAGCAGTACTTC.

The DNA for the CDR3 is TGTGCCAGCAGTTATGGGGGCGAGAACGAGCAGTACTTC. Its translation: CASSYGGENEQYF. The V gene is TRBV6-5, the J gene TRBJ2-7; D possibly corresponds to TRBD1 (6 bases). The V end lost 3 bases, the J end lost 5 bases, and 11 bases lay between the germline ends. The CDR3 contains 13 residues. Germline V CDR1 and CDR2: MNHEY, SVGAGI.

V gene TRBV9 combines with J gene TRBJ1-1; D uncertain. The CDR3 has 13 amino acids. Trimming took 3 bases from V and 4 from J, leaving 10 bases between them. CDR1 is SGDLS and CDR2 is YYNGEE in the germline V gene. The CDR3 here is CASSEGLSTEAFF. The CDR3 bases are TGTGCCAGCAGCGAAGGGTTGAGCACTGAAGCTTTCTTT.

V is TRBV28 and J is TRBJ2-1; no firm D call. The CDR3 is made up of 16 amino acids. Germline V gene lookup returns CDR1 MDHEN and CDR2 SYDVKM. The V end lost 6 bases, the J end lost 0 bases, and 15 bases lay between the germline ends. The CDR3 coding sequence is TGTGCCAGCAGCCTCCGACACTACCGCTCCTACAATGAGCAGTTCTTC. This gives the protein CASSLRHYRSYNEQFF.

CDR3 sequence: CASGSTDNQPQHF. In nucleotides, the CDR3 is TGTGCCAGCGGTTCGACAGACAATCAGCCCCAGCATTTT. V is TRBV2 and J is TRBJ1-5; D may be TRBD1 (5 bases). V lost 8 bases and J 3 bases, leaving 11 bases between the germline ends. The germline CDR1 and CDR2 sequences are SNHLY and FYNNEI. The CDR3 length is 13 residues. The whole variable domain, remainder taken from reference TRBV2 and TRBJ1-5, is EPEVTQTPSHQVTQMGQEVILRCVPISNHLYFYWYRQILGQKVEFLVSFYNNEISEKSEIFDDQFSVERPDGSNFTLKIRSTKLEDSAMYFCASGSTDNQPQHFGDGTRLSIL.

The chain links TRBV5-4 to TRBJ1-1, with D perhaps TRBD1 (6 bases). Germline lookup yields CDR1 SGHNT and CDR2 YYREEE (reference sequence). Trimming removed 2 bases from V and 5 bases from J, with 10 bases in between. CDR3 size: 13 residues. In nucleotides, the CDR3 is TGTGCCAGCAGCTTAGGGGGGGTAACTGAAGCTTTCTTT. This codes for CASSLGGVTEAFF.

This clone has only one observation. The V call is TRBV11-2, the J call TRBJ1-6; 7 bases fit TRBD1. There are 16 residues in the CDR3. Germline values: CDR1 SGHAT, CDR2 FQNNGV. J lost 3 bases, V lost 5 bases, and 7 bases had no gene match. The chain's CDR3 is CASSAHGTDYNSPLHF. CDR3 bases: TGTGCCAGCAGCGCCCACGGGACAGACTATAATTCACCCCTCCACTTT. The whole variable domain, filled in from reference TRBV11-2 and TRBJ1-6, reads EAGVAQSPRYKIIEKRQSVAFWCNPISGHATLYWYQQILGQGPKLLIQFQNNGVVDDSQLPKDRFSAERLKGVDSTLKIQPAKLEDSAVYLCASSAHGTDYNSPLHFGNGTRLTVT.

V and J are TRBV6-5 and TRBJ2-2, with unresolved D. The CDR3 consists of 11 residues. Germline CDR1 MNHEY, CDR2 SVGAGI. V gave up 8 bases and J gave up 8 bases, with 9 bases separating them. The DNA of the CDR3 is TGTGCCAGCGGTAATCTGGGGGAGCTGTTTTTT. This translates into CASGNLGELFF.

The chain employs TRBV9 and TRBJ1-1; weak D call: TRBD1 (5 bases). CDR3 length equals 13 residues. Germline values: CDR1 SGDLS, CDR2 YYNGEE. V was clipped by 3 bases and J by 1 base, with 7 bases between them. The CDR3 bases are TGTGCCAGCAGCGACCAGGGGAACACTGAAGCTTTCTTT. This sequence encodes CASSDQGNTEAFF.

The V call is TRBV6-1, the J call TRBJ1-5; D is unresolved. CDR3 length: 14 residues. Per germline, CDR1 MNHNS and CDR2 SASEGT. V was clipped by 2 bases and J by 0 bases, with 5 bases between them. The CDR3 DNA is TGTGCCAGCAGTGAATTGGGTAGCAATCAGCCCCAGCATTTT. It translates to CASSELGSNQPQHF.

This chain joins TRBV27 and TRBJ2-3; D is perhaps TRBD2 (6 bases). V lost 2 bases and J 1 base, leaving 13 bases between the germline ends. The germline gives CDR1 MNHEY, CDR2 SMNVEV (reference sequence). There are 16 residues in the CDR3. The chain's CDR3 is CASSLLLRGGTDTQYF. CDR3 DNA sequence: TGTGCCAGCAGTTTACTTCTGCGGGGAGGCACAGATACGCAGTATTTT.